This TCR beta chain originates from a study of Graves' ophthalmopathy and Graves' hyperthyroidism. In its sample, this clonotype was seen a few times. Per germline, CDR1 SGHAT and CDR2 FQDESV (reference sequence). CDR3 length equals 16 residues. V was trimmed by 5 bases and J by 2 bases, leaving 15 bases between them. As the template, RNA transcripts were used to amplify TCR beta CDR3 regions. The workflow started with a first-round RT-PCR run with HTBI primers and then moved on to a second-round multiplex PCR. TCRdb itself ran the multiplex PCR reads through MiXCR, one entry per CDR3 protein. The repertoire holds approximately 480,000 distinct CDR3 sequences, with about an eighth as singletons. Exclusion criteria comprised other autoimmune diseases, uncontrolled infections, pregnancy or lactation in patients.

The material sequenced was blood. The receptor was derived from a woman between 25 and 40 years old with Graves' ophthalmopathy. V gene TRBV11-1 combines with J gene TRBJ2-2; D is unresolved. The CDR3 nucleotides read TGTGCCAGCAGCCCGACCATGGGTCTCAACACCGGGGAGCTGTTTTTT. This sequence encodes CASSPTMGLNTGELFF.